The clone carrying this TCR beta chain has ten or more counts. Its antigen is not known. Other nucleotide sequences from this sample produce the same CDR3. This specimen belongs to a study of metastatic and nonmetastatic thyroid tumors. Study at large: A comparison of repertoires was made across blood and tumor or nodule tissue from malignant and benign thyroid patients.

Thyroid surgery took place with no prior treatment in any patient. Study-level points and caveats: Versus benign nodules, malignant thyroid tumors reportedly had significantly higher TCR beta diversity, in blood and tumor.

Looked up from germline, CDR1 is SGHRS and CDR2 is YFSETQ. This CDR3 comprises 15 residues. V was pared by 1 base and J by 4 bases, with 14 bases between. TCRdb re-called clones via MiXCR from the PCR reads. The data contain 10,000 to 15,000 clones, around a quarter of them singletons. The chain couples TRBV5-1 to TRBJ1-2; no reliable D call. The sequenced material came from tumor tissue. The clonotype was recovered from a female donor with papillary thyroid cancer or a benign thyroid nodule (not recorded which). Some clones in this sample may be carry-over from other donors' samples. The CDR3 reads CASSLNPADSYGYTF. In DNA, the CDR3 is TGCGCCAGCAGCTTGAACCCCGCAGATTCCTATGGCTACACCTTC. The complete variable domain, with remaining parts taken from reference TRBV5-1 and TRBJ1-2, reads KAGVTQTPRYLIKTRGQQVTLSCSPISGHRSVSWYQQTPGQGLQFLFEYFSETQRNKGNFPGRFSGRQFSNSRSEMNVSTLELGDSALYLCASSLNPADSYGYTFGSGTRLTVV.